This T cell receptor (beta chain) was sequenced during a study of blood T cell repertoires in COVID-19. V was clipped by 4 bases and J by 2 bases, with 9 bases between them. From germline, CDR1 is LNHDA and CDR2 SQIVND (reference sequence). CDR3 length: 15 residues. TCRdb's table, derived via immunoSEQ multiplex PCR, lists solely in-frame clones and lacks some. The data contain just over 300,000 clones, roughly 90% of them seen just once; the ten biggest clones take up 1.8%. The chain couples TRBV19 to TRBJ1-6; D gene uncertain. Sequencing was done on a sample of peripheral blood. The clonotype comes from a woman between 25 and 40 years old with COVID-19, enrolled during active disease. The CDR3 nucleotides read TGTGCCAGTAGTAAGACACAACCCTATAATTCACCCCTCCACTTT. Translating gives CASSKTQPYNSPLHF.